These T cell receptor beta chains were read from a single sample in a study of OX40 agonist ivuxolimab in advanced cancers. Produced via immunoSEQ multiplex PCR; TCRdb's table is partial and in-frame only. Seen here are about 83,000 clones, roughly 91% observed once, and the top ten hold roughly 0.75%. Sequenced material: CD4+ or CD8+ T cells sorted from blood, taken in a trial of the OX40 agonist ivuxolimab. These receptors were obtained from an adult with an advanced solid tumor such as melanoma, head and neck, liver or kidney cancer. Both conserved end residues are part of each CDR3. A D gene is named only where the DNA matches it firmly. A row's size may be missing; if present it is once, few, many or a size class.

v_call,clone_size,d_call,cdr3_aa
TRBV7-3,-,-,CASSSGVNTGELFF
TRBV11-2,once,TRBD2,CASSPGTSVEQFF
TRBV30,-,-,CAWSGGGSQPQHF
TRBV20-1,-,-,CSARDGYGYTF
TRBV30,-,TRBD2,CAWSVRGLGRGETQYF
TRBV30,-,-,CAWSRAGNQPQHF
TRBV2,-,-,CASSEGRVSNQPQHF
TRBV30,few,-,CAWSVLTANYGYTF
TRBV5-1,-,TRBD1,CASSLGQGWTEAFF
TRBV19,-,-,CASSRFGSDSNQPQHF
TRBV4-3,once,-,CASSQDLGIGNEKLFF
TRBV7-2,-,-,CASSLNLVGEQYF
TRBV5-1,-,-,CASNQAPDSNEQFF
TRBV30,-,-,CAWSVIRATDTQYF
TRBV5-1,-,-,CASSLVSQGPDYGYTF
TRBV2,-,-,CASSRDNYSNQPQHF
TRBV5-1,-,-,CASSLAGHSNQPQHF
TRBV21-1,-,-,CANYFRVLLCYEQYF
TRBV2,-,-,CASSERTLTNTEAFF
TRBV15,-,-,CATSGGETYEQYF
TRBV10-3,-,-,CAITRTEGFDEQYF
TRBV7-2,-,TRBD2,CASSRTSAYEQYF
TRBV30,-,-,CAWMRKLKAFF
TRBV19,-,-,CASSNVMNTEAFF